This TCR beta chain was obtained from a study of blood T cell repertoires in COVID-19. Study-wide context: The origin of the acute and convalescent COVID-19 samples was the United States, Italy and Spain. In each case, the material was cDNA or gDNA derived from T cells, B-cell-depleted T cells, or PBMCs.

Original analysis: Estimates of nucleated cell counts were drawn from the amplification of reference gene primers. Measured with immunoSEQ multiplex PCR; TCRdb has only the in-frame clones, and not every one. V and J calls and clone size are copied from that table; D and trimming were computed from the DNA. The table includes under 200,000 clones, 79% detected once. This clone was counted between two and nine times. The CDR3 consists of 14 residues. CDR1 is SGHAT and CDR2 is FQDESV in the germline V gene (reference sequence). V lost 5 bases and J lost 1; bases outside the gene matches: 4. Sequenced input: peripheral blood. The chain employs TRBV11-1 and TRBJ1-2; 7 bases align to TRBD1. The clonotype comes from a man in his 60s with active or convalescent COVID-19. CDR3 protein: CASSPGTVNYGYTF. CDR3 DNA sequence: TGTGCCAGCAGCCCCGGGACAGTTAACTATGGCTACACCTTC. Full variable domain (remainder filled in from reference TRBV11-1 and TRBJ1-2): EAEVAQSPRYKITEKSQAVAFWCDPISGHATLYWYRQILGQGPELLVQFQDESVVDDSQLPKDRFSAERLKGVDSTLKIQPAELGDSAMYLCASSPGTVNYGYTFGSGTRLTVV.